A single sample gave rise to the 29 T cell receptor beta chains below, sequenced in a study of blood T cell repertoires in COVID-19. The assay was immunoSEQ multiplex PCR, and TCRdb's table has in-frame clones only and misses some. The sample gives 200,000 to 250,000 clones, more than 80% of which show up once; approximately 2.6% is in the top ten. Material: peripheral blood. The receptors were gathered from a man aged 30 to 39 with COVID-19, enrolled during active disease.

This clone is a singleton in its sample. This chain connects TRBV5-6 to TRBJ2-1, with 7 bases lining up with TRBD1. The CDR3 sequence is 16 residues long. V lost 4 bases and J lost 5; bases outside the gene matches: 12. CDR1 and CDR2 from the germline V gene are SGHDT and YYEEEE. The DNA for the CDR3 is TGTGCCAGCAGCGCAGGAACAGGGGCCGGGGACAATGAGCAGTTCTTC. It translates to CASSAGTGAGDNEQFF.

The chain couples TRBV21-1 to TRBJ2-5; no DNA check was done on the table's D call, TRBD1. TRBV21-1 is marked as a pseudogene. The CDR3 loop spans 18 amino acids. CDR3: CASSMNRGRVISQETQYF. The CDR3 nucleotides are TGTGCCAGCAGCATGAACAGGGGGCGCGTTATTAGCCAAGAGACCCAGTACTTC.

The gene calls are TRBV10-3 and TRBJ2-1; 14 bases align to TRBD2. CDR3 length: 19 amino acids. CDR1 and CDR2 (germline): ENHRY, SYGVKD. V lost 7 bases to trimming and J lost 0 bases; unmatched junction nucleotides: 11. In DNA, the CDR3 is TGTGCCATCACCCCGTTGGGGACTAGCGGGGGCAGCTCCTACAATGAGCAGTTCTTC. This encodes CAITPLGTSGGSSYNEQFF.

The chain's CDR3 is CASSPPATAGNQPQHF. The CDR3 DNA reads as TGTGCCAGCTCACCACCGGCGACTGCGGGCAATCAGCCCCAGCATTTT. The gene calls are TRBV18 and TRBJ1-5; D gene unclear. The V and J ends lost 0 bases and 2 bases respectively, with 11 bases between them. Germline V gives CDR1 KGHSH, CDR2 LQKENI. CDR3 length: 16 amino acids.

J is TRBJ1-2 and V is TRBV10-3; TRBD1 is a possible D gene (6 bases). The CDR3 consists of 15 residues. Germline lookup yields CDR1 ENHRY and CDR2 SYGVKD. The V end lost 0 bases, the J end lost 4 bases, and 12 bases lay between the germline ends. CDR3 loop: CAISESGGAGYGYTF. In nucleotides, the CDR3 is TGTGCCATCAGTGAGTCGGGGGGGGCCGGCTATGGCTACACCTTC.

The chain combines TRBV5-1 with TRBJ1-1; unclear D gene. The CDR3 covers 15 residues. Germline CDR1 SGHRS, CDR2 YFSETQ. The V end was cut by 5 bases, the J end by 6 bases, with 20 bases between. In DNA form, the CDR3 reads TGCGCCAGCAGTAAAGGGTTGGGGTCGAGGGCTGAAGCTTTCTTT. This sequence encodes CASSKGLGSRAEAFF.

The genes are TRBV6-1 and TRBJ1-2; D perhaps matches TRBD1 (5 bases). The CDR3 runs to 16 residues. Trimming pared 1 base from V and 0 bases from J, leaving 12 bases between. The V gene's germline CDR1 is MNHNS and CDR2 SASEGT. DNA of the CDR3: TGTGCCAGCAGTGAAGAAGACAGAGTTGCTAACTATGGCTACACCTTC. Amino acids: CASSEEDRVANYGYTF.

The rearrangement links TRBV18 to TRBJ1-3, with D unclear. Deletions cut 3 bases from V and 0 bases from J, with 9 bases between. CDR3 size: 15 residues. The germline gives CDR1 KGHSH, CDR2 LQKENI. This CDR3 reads CASSPDRSSGNTIYF. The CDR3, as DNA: TGTGCCAGCTCACCCGACCGGAGCTCTGGAAACACCATATATTTT.

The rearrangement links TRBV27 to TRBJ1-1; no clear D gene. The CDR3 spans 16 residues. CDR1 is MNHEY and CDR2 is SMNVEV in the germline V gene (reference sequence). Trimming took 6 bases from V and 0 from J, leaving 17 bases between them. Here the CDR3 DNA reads TGTGCCAGCAGCTCAAGATTTGGACTCATGAACACTGAAGCTTTCTTT. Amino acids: CASSSRFGLMNTEAFF.

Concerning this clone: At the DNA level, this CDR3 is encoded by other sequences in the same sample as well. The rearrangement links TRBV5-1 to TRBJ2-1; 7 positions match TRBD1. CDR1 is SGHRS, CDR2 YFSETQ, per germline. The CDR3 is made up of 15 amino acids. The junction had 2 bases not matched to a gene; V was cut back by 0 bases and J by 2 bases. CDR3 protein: CASSLEGQPYNEQFF. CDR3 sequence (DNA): TGCGCCAGCAGCTTGGAGGGACAGCCCTACAATGAGCAGTTCTTC.

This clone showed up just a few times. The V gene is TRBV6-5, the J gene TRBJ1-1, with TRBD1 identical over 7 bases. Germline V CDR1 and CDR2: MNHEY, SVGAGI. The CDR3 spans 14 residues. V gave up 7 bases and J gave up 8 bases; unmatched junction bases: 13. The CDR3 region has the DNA TGTGCCAGCACCCAACGACAGGGTCTCGGGGAAGCTTTCTTT. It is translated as CASTQRQGLGEAFF.

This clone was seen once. The CDR3 region has the DNA TGCGCCAGTTCGCCGGGACAGTTGGTCCGCGAGCAGTACTTC. It encodes CASSPGQLVREQYF. The chain recombines TRBV10-1 with TRBJ2-7; 7 bases map to TRBD1. The germline V gene has CDR1 WNHNN and CDR2 SYGVQD (reference sequence). Trimming took 9 bases from V and 6 from J; bases not matched to a gene: 14. The CDR3 has 14 amino acids.

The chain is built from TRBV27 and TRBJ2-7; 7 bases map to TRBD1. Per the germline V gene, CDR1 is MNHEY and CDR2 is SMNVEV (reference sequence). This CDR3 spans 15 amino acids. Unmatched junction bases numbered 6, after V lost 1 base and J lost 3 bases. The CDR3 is CASSLLWDRVYEQYF. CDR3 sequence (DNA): TGTGCCAGCAGTTTATTATGGGACAGAGTCTACGAGCAGTACTTC.

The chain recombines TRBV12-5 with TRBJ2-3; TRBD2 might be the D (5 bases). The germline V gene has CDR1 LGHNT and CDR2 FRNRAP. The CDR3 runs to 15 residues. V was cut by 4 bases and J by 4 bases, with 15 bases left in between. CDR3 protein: CASGSSGKSPDTQYF. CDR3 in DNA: TGTGCTAGTGGTTCCTCCGGGAAGTCCCCAGATACGCAGTATTTT.

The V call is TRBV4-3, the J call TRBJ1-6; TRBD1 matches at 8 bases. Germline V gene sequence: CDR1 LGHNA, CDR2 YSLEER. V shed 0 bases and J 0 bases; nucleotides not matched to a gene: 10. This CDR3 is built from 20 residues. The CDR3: CASSQDHGTGPSSYNSPLHF. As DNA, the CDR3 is TGCGCCAGCAGCCAAGATCATGGGACAGGTCCCAGCTCCTATAATTCACCCCTCCACTTT.

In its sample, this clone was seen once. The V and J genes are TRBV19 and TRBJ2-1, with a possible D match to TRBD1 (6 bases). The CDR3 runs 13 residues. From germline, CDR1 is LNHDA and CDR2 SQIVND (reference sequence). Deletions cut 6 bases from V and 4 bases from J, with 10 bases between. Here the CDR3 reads CASSYGQYNEQFF. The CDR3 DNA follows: TGTGCCAGTAGCTACGGACAGTACAATGAGCAGTTCTTC. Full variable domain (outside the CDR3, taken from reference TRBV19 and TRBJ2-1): DGGITQSPKYLFRKEGQNVTLSCEQNLNHDAMYWYRQDPGQGLRLIYYSQIVNDFQKGDIAEGYSVSREKKESFPLTVTSAQKNPTAFYLCASSYGQYNEQFFGPGTRLTVL.

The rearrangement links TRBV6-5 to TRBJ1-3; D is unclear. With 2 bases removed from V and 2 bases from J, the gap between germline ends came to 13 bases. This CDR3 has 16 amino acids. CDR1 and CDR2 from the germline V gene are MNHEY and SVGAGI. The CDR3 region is CASSYGSGGPGNTIYF. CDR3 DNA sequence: TGTGCCAGCAGTTACGGGAGTGGAGGGCCTGGAAACACCATATATTTT.

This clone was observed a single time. The chain's CDR3 is CASSEQGAGGYTF. The DNA for the CDR3 is TGTGCCAGCAGCGAACAGGGGGCGGGAGGCTACACCTTC. The chain carries TRBV9 and TRBJ1-2; 9 bases fit TRBD1. From germline, CDR1 is SGDLS and CDR2 YYNGEE. The ends lost 3 bases at V and 8 bases at J; junction bases unmatched: 5. The CDR3 is 13 residues long. Full variable domain (rest looked up from reference TRBV9 and TRBJ1-2): DSGVTQTPKHLITATGQRVTLRCSPRSGDLSVYWYQQSLDQGLQFLIQYYNGEERAKGNILERFSAQQFPDLHSELNLSSLELGDSALYFCASSEQGAGGYTFGSGTRLTVV.

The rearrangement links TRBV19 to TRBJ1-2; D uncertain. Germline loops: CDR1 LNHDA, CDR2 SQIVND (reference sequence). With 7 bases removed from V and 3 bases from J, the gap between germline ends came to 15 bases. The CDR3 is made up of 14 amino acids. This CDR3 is CASTVGGYYYGYTF. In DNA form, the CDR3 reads TGTGCCAGTACCGTCGGAGGCTACTACTATGGCTACACCTTC.

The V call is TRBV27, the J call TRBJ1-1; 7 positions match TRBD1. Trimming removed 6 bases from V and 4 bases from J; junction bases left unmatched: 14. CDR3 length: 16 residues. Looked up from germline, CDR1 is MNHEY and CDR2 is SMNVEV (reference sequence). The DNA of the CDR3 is TGTGCCAGCAGCGGGCCAAGGGGGCGAGGTGGCACTGAAGCTTTCTTT. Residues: CASSGPRGRGGTEAFF.

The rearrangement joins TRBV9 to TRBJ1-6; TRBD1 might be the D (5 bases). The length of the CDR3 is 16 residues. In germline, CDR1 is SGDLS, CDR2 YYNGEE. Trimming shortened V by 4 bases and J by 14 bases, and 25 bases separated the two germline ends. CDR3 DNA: TGTGCCAGCAGCTCGACGGCGCTGGCCTCCGGGGGGGCCCTCCACTTT. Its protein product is CASSSTALASGGALHF. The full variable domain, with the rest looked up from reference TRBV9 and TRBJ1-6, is DSGVTQTPKHLITATGQRVTLRCSPRSGDLSVYWYQQSLDQGLQFLIQYYNGEERAKGNILERFSAQQFPDLHSELNLSSLELGDSALYFCASSSTALASGGALHFGNGTRLTVT.

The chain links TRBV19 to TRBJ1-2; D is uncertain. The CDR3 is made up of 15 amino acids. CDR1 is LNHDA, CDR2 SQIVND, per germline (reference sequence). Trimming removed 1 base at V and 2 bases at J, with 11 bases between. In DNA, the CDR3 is TGTGCCAGTAGTATAGGGACGGGAGCCAACTATGGCTACACCTTC. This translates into CASSIGTGANYGYTF.

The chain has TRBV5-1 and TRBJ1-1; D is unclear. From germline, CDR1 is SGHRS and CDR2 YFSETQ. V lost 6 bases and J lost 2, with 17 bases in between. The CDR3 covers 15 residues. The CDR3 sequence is CASTRGREFNTEAFF. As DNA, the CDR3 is TGCGCCAGCACCCGTGGAAGGGAGTTCAACACTGAAGCTTTCTTT.

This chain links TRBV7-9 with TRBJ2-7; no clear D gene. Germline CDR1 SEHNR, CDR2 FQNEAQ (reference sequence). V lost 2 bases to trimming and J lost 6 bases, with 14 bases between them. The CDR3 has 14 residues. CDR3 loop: CASSLQGDLGEQYF. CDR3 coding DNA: TGTGCCAGCAGCTTACAAGGCGACTTGGGCGAGCAGTACTTC.

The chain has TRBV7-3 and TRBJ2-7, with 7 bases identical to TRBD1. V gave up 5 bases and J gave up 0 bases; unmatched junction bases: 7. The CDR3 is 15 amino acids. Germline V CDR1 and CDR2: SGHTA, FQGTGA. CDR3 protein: CASSRDSSYSYEQYF. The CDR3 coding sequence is TGTGCCAGCAGCCGGGACAGCTCCTACTCCTACGAGCAGTACTTC. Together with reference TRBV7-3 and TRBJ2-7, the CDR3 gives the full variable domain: GAGVSQTPSNKVTEKGKYVELRCDPISGHTALYWYRQSLGQGPEFLIYFQGTGAADDSGLPNDRFFAVRPEGSVSTLKIQRTERGDSAVYLCASSRDSSYSYEQYFGPGTRLTVT.

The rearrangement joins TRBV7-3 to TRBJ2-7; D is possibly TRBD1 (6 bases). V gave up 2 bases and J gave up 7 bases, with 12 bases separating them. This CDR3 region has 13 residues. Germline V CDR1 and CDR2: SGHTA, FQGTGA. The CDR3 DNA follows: TGTGCCAGCAGCTTAGAACAGGGTATGGAGCAGTACTTC. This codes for CASSLEQGMEQYF.

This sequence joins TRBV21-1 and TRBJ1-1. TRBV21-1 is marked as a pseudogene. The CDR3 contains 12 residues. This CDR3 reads CASSRPGGITFF. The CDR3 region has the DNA TGTGCCAGCAGCCGTCCCGGAGGGATCACTTTCTTT.

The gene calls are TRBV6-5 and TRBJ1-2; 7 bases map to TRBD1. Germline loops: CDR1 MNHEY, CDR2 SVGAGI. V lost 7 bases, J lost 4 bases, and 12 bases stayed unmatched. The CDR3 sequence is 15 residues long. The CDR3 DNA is TGTGCCAGCATTTTTAGACAGGGTACAATCTATGGCTACACCTTC. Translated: CASIFRQGTIYGYTF.

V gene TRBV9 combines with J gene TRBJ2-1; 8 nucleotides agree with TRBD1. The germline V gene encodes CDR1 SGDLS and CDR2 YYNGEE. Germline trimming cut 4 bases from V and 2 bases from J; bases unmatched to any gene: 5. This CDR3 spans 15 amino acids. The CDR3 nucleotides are TGTGCCAGCAGCCCTGGGACAGGTCCCTACAATGAGCAGTTCTTC. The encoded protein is CASSPGTGPYNEQFF.